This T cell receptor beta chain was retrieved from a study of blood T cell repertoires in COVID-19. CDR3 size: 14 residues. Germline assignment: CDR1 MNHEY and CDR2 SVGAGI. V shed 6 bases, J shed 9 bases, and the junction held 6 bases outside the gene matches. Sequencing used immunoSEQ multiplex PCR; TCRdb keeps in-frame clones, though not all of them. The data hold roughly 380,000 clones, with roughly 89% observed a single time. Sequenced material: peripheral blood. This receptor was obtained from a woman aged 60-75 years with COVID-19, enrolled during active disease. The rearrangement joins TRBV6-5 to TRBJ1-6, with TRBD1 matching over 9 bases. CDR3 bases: TGTGCCAGCAGCGTGGGACAGGGAGGTTCACCCCTCCACTTT. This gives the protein CASSVGQGGSPLHF.